Presented here are 23 T cell receptor beta chains from one specimen sequenced in a study of T cell repertoires in cytomegalovirus infection. TCRdb processed the reads anew with MiXCR; each CDR3 protein has one entry. Here the sample spans 450,000 to 600,000 distinct CDR3 sequences, 30% to 35% being singletons. For these TCRs, the target antigens are not known. The starting material was cultured PBMCs, obtained from culture after CMV antigen stimulation. These receptors were obtained from a human donor in good health (CMV status not recorded). Some clones in this sample may be carry-over from other donors' samples.

The V gene is TRBV19, the J gene TRBJ2-7, with TRBD1 identical over 7 bases. The CDR3 sequence is 16 residues long. CDR1 LNHDA and CDR2 SQIVND come from the germline V gene (reference sequence). The junction had 16 bases not matched to a gene; V was cut back by 8 bases and J by 3 bases. Here the CDR3 reads CASPGLTGTDNYEQYF. In DNA form, the CDR3 reads TGTGCCAGTCCCGGCCTAACCGGGACAGACAACTACGAGCAGTACTTC. The entire variable domain, with the rest obtained from reference TRBV19 and TRBJ2-7, is as follows: DGGITQSPKYLFRKEGQNVTLSCEQNLNHDAMYWYRQDPGQGLRLIYYSQIVNDFQKGDIAEGYSVSREKKESFPLTVTSAQKNPTAFYLCASPGLTGTDNYEQYFGPGTRLTVT.

The chain combines TRBV19 with TRBJ1-4; TRBD1 might be the D (6 bases). The CDR3 length is 15 residues. Germline V gene data show CDR1 as LNHDA and CDR2 as SQIVND (reference sequence). Trimming removed 7 bases at V and 0 bases at J, with 12 bases between. The DNA for the CDR3 is TGTGCCAGTAAGCTCAGGGGCCCAACTAATGAAAAACTGTTTTTT. It codes for CASKLRGPTNEKLFF.

This chain links TRBV7-8 with TRBJ2-1, with D hard to call. CDR3 length: 17 amino acids. From germline, CDR1 is SGHVS and CDR2 FQNEAQ. The V and J ends lost 0 bases and 0 bases respectively, with 12 bases between them. The CDR3 region is CASSLARLGSSYNEQFF. The CDR3, as DNA: TGTGCCAGCAGCTTAGCCCGGCTGGGAAGCTCCTACAATGAGCAGTTCTTC. Using reference TRBV7-8 and TRBJ2-1 for the parts outside the CDR3, the full variable domain is GAGVSQSPRYKVAKRGQDVALRCDPISGHVSLFWYQQALGQGPEFLTYFQNEAQLDKSGLPSDRFFAERPEGSVSTLKIQRTQQEDSAVYLCASSLARLGSSYNEQFFGPGTRLTVL.

This clonotype was seen only a few times. The chain is built from TRBV19 and TRBJ1-2; D gene unclear. This CDR3 is built from 14 residues. V lost 6 bases, J lost 8 bases, and 19 bases lay in between. Germline CDR1 is LNHDA and CDR2 is SQIVND (reference sequence). The CDR3, as DNA: TGTGCCAGTAGGCGCGCGGGAGGAACGAGGGGCTACACCTTC. Translated, it gives CASRRAGGTRGYTF.

There are many counts of this clonotype. The V and J genes are TRBV11-2 and TRBJ2-3; D unclear. The germline V gene has CDR1 SGHAT and CDR2 FQNNGV. This CDR3 has 12 amino acids. Deletions cut 4 bases from V and 5 bases from J, with 7 bases between. The CDR3 loop reads CASSWLEDTQYF. The CDR3 DNA reads TGTGCCAGCAGCTGGCTGGAAGATACGCAGTATTTT.

V is TRBV6-6 and J is TRBJ1-5; D gene ambiguous. The CDR3 is 11 amino acids. Per the germline V gene, CDR1 is MNHNY and CDR2 is SVGAGI (reference sequence). The V end was cut by 2 bases, the J end by 5 bases, with 1 base between. CDR3 sequence reads: CASSYDQPQHF. In DNA, the CDR3 is TGTGCCAGCAGTTACGATCAGCCCCAGCATTTT.

This clonotype was counted between two and nine times. The chain couples TRBV20-1 to TRBJ2-3; 8 bases fit TRBD1. Trimming took 6 bases from V and 6 from J; bases not matched to a gene: 8. The CDR3 length is 13 residues. Germline CDR1 DFQATT, CDR2 SNEGSKA (reference sequence). In nucleotides, the CDR3 is TGCAGTGCCCAGGACAGGGTCTTGGATACGCAGTATTTT. Its translation: CSAQDRVLDTQYF.

The CDR3 loop is CASSLTSGRVVYSGANVLTF. The CDR3 DNA reads TGTGCCAGCAGCTTAACTAGCGGAAGGGTGGTGTACTCTGGGGCCAACGTCCTGACTTTC. The chain couples TRBV7-2 to TRBJ2-6; 8 bases agree with TRBD2. The CDR3 sequence is 20 residues long. V dropped 2 bases and J dropped 0; count of bases not matched to a gene: 12. Germline V gene sequence: CDR1 SGHTA, CDR2 FQGNSA.

This clonotype came up a few times. This chain connects TRBV7-2 to TRBJ2-2; D is undetermined. CDR3 length: 13 residues. Germline-derived CDR1 and CDR2 are SGHTA and FQGNSA. V shed 6 bases and J shed 6 bases, with 11 bases lying between them. The CDR3 sequence: CASRPRAPGELFF. CDR3 sequence (DNA): TGTGCCAGCAGGCCTCGGGCCCCCGGGGAGCTGTTTTTT.

The V gene is TRBV30, the J gene TRBJ2-3; possible D gene TRBD1, 7 bases. V was trimmed by 4 bases and J by 2 bases, leaving 16 bases between them. Germline V CDR1 and CDR2: GTSNPN, SVGIG (reference sequence). This CDR3 has 15 residues. CDR3 DNA: TGTGCCTGGACCTCGGGGGACAGATACACAGATACGCAGTATTTT. This codes for CAWTSGDRYTDTQYF. Full variable domain (outside the CDR3, taken from reference TRBV30 and TRBJ2-3): SQTIHQWPATLVQPVGSPLSLECTVEGTSNPNLYWYRQAAGRGLQLLFYSVGIGQISSEVPQNLSASRPQDRQFILSSKKLLLSDSGFYLCAWTSGDRYTDTQYFGPGTRLTVL.

Concerning this clonotype itself: A much larger clone lies a single base off, so this may be a read error. The chain couples TRBV7-6 to TRBJ2-1; the D gene could be TRBD1 or TRBD2 (6 bases each). This CDR3 spans 16 amino acids. Germline assignment: CDR1 SGHVS and CDR2 FNYEAQ. Here the CDR3 reads CASGFSRGRTIDEQFF. CDR3 coding DNA: TGTGCCAGCGGCTTCAGTAGGGGGAGGACCATTGATGAGCAGTTCTTC.

This clonotype has a handful of counts. The chain recombines TRBV7-2 with TRBJ2-1; 8 bases fit TRBD2. Germline assignment: CDR1 SGHTA and CDR2 FQGNSA. The V segment lost 3 bases and the J segment 5 bases; nucleotides outside the gene matches: 6. This CDR3 has 15 amino acids. The CDR3: CASSFSGNGHNEQFF. Written as DNA, the CDR3 is TGTGCCAGCAGCTTTAGCGGGAACGGTCACAATGAGCAGTTCTTC.

The CDR3 coding sequence is TGTGCCAGCATCCTTACCGGACAAGGTAACGTTGAGCAGTTCTTC. Protein product: CASILTGQGNVEQFF. The chain uses TRBV28 and TRBJ2-1, with D tentatively TRBD1 (5 bases). Germline CDR1 is MDHEN and CDR2 is SYDVKM. The CDR3 covers 15 residues. Trimming took 7 bases from V and 9 from J, leaving 22 bases between them.

This clonotype occurred a few times. V gene TRBV7-2 combines with J gene TRBJ1-4, with D tentatively TRBD1 (5 bases). The V and J ends lost 4 bases and 0 bases respectively, with 12 bases between them. CDR1 SGHTA and CDR2 FQGNSA come from the germline V gene. The CDR3 runs to 16 residues. The CDR3 region is CASSSGHHSTNEKLFF. The CDR3, as DNA: TGTGCCAGCAGCTCCGGACACCATTCAACTAATGAAAAACTGTTTTTT.

This clonotype is labeled medium-sized. J is TRBJ2-2 and V is TRBV6-1; no firm D call. From germline, CDR1 is MNHNS and CDR2 SASEGT. Between the trimmed V and J ends, which lost 6 bases and 5 bases, there was a span of 13 bases. This CDR3 has 14 amino acids. The CDR3 region is CASREMIGTGELFF. Here the CDR3 DNA reads TGTGCCAGCAGAGAGATGATTGGAACCGGGGAGCTGTTTTTT.

The rearrangement links TRBV12-3 or TRBV12-4 to TRBJ2-3; 7 nucleotides match TRBD1. V shed 5 bases and J 4 bases; nucleotides not matched to a gene: 9. The CDR3 length is 15 residues. For the CDR3, the DNA is TGTGCCAGCAGTCCCGACAGGGTTGGGGCAGATACGCAGTATTTT. Amino acids: CASSPDRVGADTQYF.

The V gene is TRBV29-1, the J gene TRBJ2-5, with a weak D call TRBD2 (5 bases). V was cut by 2 bases and J by 5 bases, with 6 bases left in between. The CDR3 has 11 amino acids. Germline V gene sequence: CDR1 SQVTM, CDR2 ANQGSEA. CDR3 coding DNA: TGCAGCGTTGAACCGGGGGAGACCCAGTACTTC. It yields the protein CSVEPGETQYF.

The chain uses TRBV7-8 and TRBJ1-5, with D possibly being TRBD1 (5 bases). Trimming left V 1 base short and J 4 bases short, with 11 bases between. CDR1 and CDR2 (germline): SGHVS, FQNEAQ. The CDR3 totals 15 residues. The CDR3 region is CASSLEGRANQPQHF. The CDR3 DNA is TGTGCCAGCAGCTTAGAGGGCAGGGCAAATCAGCCCCAGCATTTT.

This clonotype was seen at least ten times. V and J are TRBV6-5 and TRBJ1-6; D gene ambiguous. CDR1 and CDR2 (germline): MNHEY, SVGAGI. CDR3 length: 12 residues. V lost 6 bases and J lost 4, with 4 bases in between. Here the CDR3 reads CASRLYNSPLHF. The CDR3 nucleotides read TGTGCCAGCAGACTGTATAATTCACCCCTCCACTTT.

The CDR3 reads CASGHTNTEAFF. In DNA, the CDR3 is TGTGCCAGCGGACACACGAACACTGAAGCTTTCTTT. This chain joins TRBV7-9 and TRBJ1-1, with TRBD1 as a possible D gene (5 bases). The germline CDR1 and CDR2 sequences are SEHNR and FQNEAQ (reference sequence). Trimming took 8 bases from V and 1 from J, leaving 8 bases between them. The CDR3 has 12 residues. Drawing the rest from reference TRBV7-9 and TRBJ1-1, the complete variable domain is DTGVSQNPRHKITKRGQNVTFRCDPISEHNRLYWYRQTLGQGPEFLTYFQNEAQLEKSRLLSDRFSAERPKGSFSTLEIQRTEQGDSAMYLCASGHTNTEAFFGQGTRLTVV.

This clonotype occurred a few times. The gene calls are TRBV7-6 and TRBJ2-1; 10 bases are shared with TRBD2. CDR1 is SGHVS and CDR2 is FNYEAQ in the germline V gene. This CDR3 is built from 16 residues. J lost 8 bases, V lost 2 bases, and 9 bases had no gene match. The CDR3 nucleotides are TGTGCCAGCAGCTTACTAGCGGGAGAAGTAATGCATGAGCAGTTCTTC. Translation: CASSLLAGEVMHEQFF.

The rearrangement uses TRBV20-1 and TRBJ2-1; D gene unclear. The CDR3 is made up of 11 amino acids. Germline V gene sequence: CDR1 DFQATT, CDR2 SNEGSKA (reference sequence). The V gene lost 3 bases and the J gene lost 3 bases, with 3 bases spanning the gap. The CDR3 nucleotides are TGCAGTGCTAGCGACTACAATGAGCAGTTCTTC. The encoded protein is CSASDYNEQFF.

This clonotype was observed a handful of times. The rearrangement uses TRBV7-4 and TRBJ2-7; the match to TRBD1 covers 7 bases. Per the germline V gene, CDR1 is SGHVT and CDR2 is SQSDAQ. Losses at the gene ends were 4 bases for V and 4 bases for J; bases not matched to a gene: 7. The CDR3 has 14 amino acids. CDR3 nucleotides: TGTGCCAGCAGCTCCGACAGGGCGGCTTACGAGCAGTACTTC. The encoded protein is CASSSDRAAYEQYF.